Below, 17 T cell receptor beta chains from the same sample are listed, as sequenced in a study of cytomegalovirus exposure and HLA in healthy donors. A multiplex PCR was run with 60 Vbeta primers and 13 Jbeta primers. The table came from immunoSEQ multiplex PCR; TCRdb's copy has only in-frame clones and leaves some out. The sample contains about 190,000 clones, 87% of which appear only once. Sequencing was done on a sample of PBMCs. These receptors were obtained from a man aged 30 to 39 in good health and CMV-seronegative.

The chain combines TRBV6-1 with TRBJ1-2, with 8 nucleotides matching TRBD1. The germline gives CDR1 MNHNS, CDR2 SASEGT. Losses at the gene ends were 3 bases for V and 5 bases for J; bases not matched to a gene: 17. This CDR3 has 18 amino acids. CDR3 DNA sequence: TGTGCCAGCAGTGAGACACTCCCCAGGGGGCAGAGTAGGTATGGCTACACCTTC. It is translated as CASSETLPRGQSRYGYTF.

The V call is TRBV15, the J call TRBJ2-3; no clear D. The CDR3 length is 13 residues. From germline, CDR1 is LNHNV and CDR2 YYDKDF (reference sequence). Between the trimmed V and J ends, which lost 5 bases and 0 bases, there was a span of 6 bases. The CDR3, as DNA: TGTGCCACCAGCTCCACTAGCACAGATACGCAGTATTTT. Translated: CATSSTSTDTQYF.

V usage is TRBV28 and J usage is TRBJ2-7; maybe TRBD1 (6 bases). Trimming took off 2 bases at V and 3 bases at J, with 8 bases between the two ends. CDR3 size: 13 residues. Germline V gene lookup returns CDR1 MDHEN and CDR2 SYDVKM. The CDR3 loop reads CASSLVDSYEQYF. In DNA form, the CDR3 reads TGTGCCAGCAGTTTAGTGGACAGCTACGAGCAGTACTTC.

The rearrangement links TRBV11-2 to TRBJ1-4; 10 bases agree with TRBD1. Germline assignment: CDR1 SGHAT and CDR2 FQNNGV. The CDR3 loop spans 15 amino acids. After removal of 1 base from V and 6 bases from J, the junction contained 2 bases not matched to a gene. The CDR3 spells CASSLGTGGYEKLFF. The CDR3 DNA sequence: TGTGCCAGCAGCTTAGGGACAGGGGGTTATGAAAAACTGTTTTTT.

The chain's CDR3 is CASSPLTGGKSDTQYF. In nucleotides, the CDR3 is TGTGCCAGCTCACCCCTGACAGGGGGTAAATCAGATACGCAGTATTTT. The chain uses TRBV18 and TRBJ2-3; 9 bases agree with TRBD1. V gave up 3 bases and J gave up 4 bases; unmatched junction bases: 8. The length of the CDR3 is 16 residues. The germline V gene encodes CDR1 KGHSH and CDR2 LQKENI.

The chain joins TRBV28 to TRBJ2-2; D may be TRBD1 (5 bases). CDR3 size: 12 residues. V was trimmed by 3 bases and J by 8 bases, leaving 7 bases between them. Germline CDR1 MDHEN, CDR2 SYDVKM. CDR3 sequence (DNA): TGTGCCAGCAGTTTGGGGCAGGGGGAGCTGTTTTTT. This encodes CASSLGQGELFF.

V usage is TRBV5-4 and J usage is TRBJ2-7; 8 bases line up with TRBD2. The CDR3 loop spans 15 amino acids. V trimming: 7 bases; J trimming: 2 bases; junction bases outside the gene matches: 11. CDR1 and CDR2 (germline): SGHNT, YYREEE (reference sequence). The CDR3 bases are TGTGCCAGCCGACCCCGGGGGGGGAGGGCCTACGAGCAGTACTTC. This encodes CASRPRGGRAYEQYF.

The DNA of the CDR3 is TGTGCCAGCAGTGGGACAGGCTCTGGGAACACCTTC. Translation gives CASSGTGSGNTF. This chain uses TRBV2 with TRBJ1-2, with 7 nucleotides matching TRBD1. This CDR3 spans 12 amino acids. Germline CDR1 and CDR2: SNHLY and FYNNEI. Trimming took 4 bases from V and 12 from J; bases not matched to a gene: 8.

The chain uses TRBV19 and TRBJ2-1; a possible D gene is TRBD1 (6 bases). The CDR3 extends over 15 amino acids. Trimming stripped 7 bases from V and 4 bases from J, with 17 bases between. Germline CDR1 LNHDA, CDR2 SQIVND (reference sequence). CDR3 sequence reads: CASNPTGTLYNEQFF. The CDR3 DNA reads as TGTGCCAGTAACCCAACCGGGACACTATACAATGAGCAGTTCTTC.

CDR3 sequence (DNA): TGCGCCAGCAGAGAAGGAGGGTATAGCAATCAGCCCCAGCATTTT. Its translation is CASREGGYSNQPQHF. This chain uses TRBV5-1 with TRBJ1-5; D not resolved. This CDR3 comprises 15 residues. V was pared by 5 bases and J by 0 bases, with 12 bases between. Looked up from germline, CDR1 is SGHRS and CDR2 is YFSETQ.

The rearrangement joins TRBV10-3 to TRBJ1-1, with 9 bases fitting TRBD1. The CDR3 is made up of 14 amino acids. The germline CDR1 and CDR2 sequences are ENHRY and SYGVKD. Losses at the gene ends were 6 bases for V and 1 base for J; bases not matched to a gene: 3. The CDR3 DNA sequence: TGTGCCATCAGCTCGGGACAGGGGAACACTGAAGCTTTCTTT. Protein sequence: CAISSGQGNTEAFF.

This clone was seen a handful of times. The CDR3 region is CASSPTGGTYGYTF. CDR3 nucleotide sequence: TGTGCCAGTAGTCCCACAGGGGGCACCTATGGCTACACCTTC. The chain has TRBV19 and TRBJ1-2; 9 bases are shared with TRBD1. J was trimmed by 4 bases and V by 5 bases; bases with no gene match: 5. This CDR3 is 14 amino acids long. CDR1 is LNHDA, CDR2 SQIVND, per germline (reference sequence).

This rearrangement joins TRBV27 to TRBJ1-1; 9 nucleotides line up with TRBD1. Germline values: CDR1 MNHEY, CDR2 SMNVEV (reference sequence). V shed 6 bases, J shed 7 bases, and the junction held 3 bases outside the gene matches. The CDR3 sequence is 12 residues long. This chain's CDR3 is CASSDRGNEAFF. CDR3 bases: TGTGCCAGCAGCGACAGGGGGAATGAAGCTTTCTTT.

V and J are TRBV7-9 and TRBJ2-3; D may be TRBD1 (5 bases). V was clipped by 1 base and J by 6 bases, with 11 bases between them. CDR3 size: 14 residues. Germline lookup yields CDR1 SEHNR and CDR2 FQNEAQ (reference sequence). The CDR3 here is CASSLDRPWDTQYF. The CDR3 nucleotides are TGTGCCAGCAGCTTAGACAGGCCGTGGGATACGCAGTATTTT.

The chain is built from TRBV9 and TRBJ1-3; TRBD1 aligns across 8 bases. The CDR3 has 16 residues. Germline values: CDR1 SGDLS, CDR2 YYNGEE. V shed 0 bases, J shed 2 bases, and the junction held 4 bases outside the gene matches. The CDR3 reads CASSVGGRGPGNTIYF. The CDR3 bases are TGTGCCAGCAGCGTAGGGGGCAGGGGGCCTGGAAACACCATATATTTT.

V is TRBV11-2 and J is TRBJ1-1; D not resolved. The CDR3 runs 14 residues. Germline V gives CDR1 SGHAT, CDR2 FQNNGV. Deletions cut 1 base from V and 2 bases from J, with 8 bases between. The CDR3 is CASSLAHTNTEAFF. The CDR3 DNA sequence: TGTGCCAGCAGCTTAGCACACACAAACACTGAAGCTTTCTTT. The variable domain in full, completed from reference TRBV11-2 and TRBJ1-1, reads EAGVAQSPRYKIIEKRQSVAFWCNPISGHATLYWYQQILGQGPKLLIQFQNNGVVDDSQLPKDRFSAERLKGVDSTLKIQPAKLEDSAVYLCASSLAHTNTEAFFGQGTRLTVV.

The chain's CDR3 is CASSSISRGGPEAFF. For the CDR3, the DNA is TGTGCCAGCAGTTCCATATCGCGGGGGGGACCTGAAGCTTTCTTT. The gene calls are TRBV28 and TRBJ1-1, with a tentative D call TRBD1 (5 bases). The CDR3 has 15 residues. Germline values: CDR1 MDHEN, CDR2 SYDVKM. The V gene lost 4 bases and the J gene lost 6 bases, with 18 bases spanning the gap.